This TCR beta chain was recorded in a study of blood T cell repertoires in COVID-19. Per the original data handling: Reference gene primer amplification yielded estimated nucleated cell counts. Method: immunoSEQ multiplex PCR; TCRdb's copy keeps in-frame clones and lacks some. That table gives V, J and clone size, and the DNA gave D and trimming. This sample has 270,000 or so clones, with around nine tenths found just once. After removal of 4 bases from V and 5 bases from J, the junction contained 6 bases not matched to a gene. The germline gives CDR1 ENHRY, CDR2 SYGVKD. The CDR3 totals 14 residues. Sequenced input: peripheral blood. This chain joins TRBV10-3 and TRBJ2-5; 8 bases line up with TRBD1. This clonotype was obtained from a man aged 35 to 55 with active or convalescent COVID-19. The DNA for the CDR3 is TGTGCCATCAGTGGAGGCAGGGGGCCGGAGACCCAGTACTTC. Its protein product is CAISGGRGPETQYF.